This TCR beta chain stems from a study of blood T cell repertoires in COVID-19. Study in general: Samples of COVID-19 (acute and convalescent) were obtained from the United States, Italy and Spain. The analysed material was cDNA or gDNA that came from T cells, B-cell-depleted T cells, or PBMCs.

In the original analysis: Using reference gene primer amplification, nucleated cell counts were estimated. Repertoires were generated with immunoSEQ multiplex PCR, while TCRdb's copy carries only in-frame clones and drops some. V, J and clone size are those of that table, while D and trimming were read from the DNA. The sample yields tens of thousands of clones, around 85% seen once. This receptor was taken from a human donor in a cohort sampled during active COVID-19. Specimen: peripheral blood.

CDR3 protein: CASSILQGGGDGYTF. The DNA for the CDR3 is TGTGCCAGCAGTATATTGCAGGGAGGGGGTGATGGCTACACCTTC. The V and J genes are TRBV28 and TRBJ1-2, with D perhaps TRBD1 (6 bases). This CDR3 is 15 amino acids long. V gave up 5 bases and J gave up 6 bases, with 19 bases separating them. CDR1 and CDR2 from the germline V gene are MDHEN and SYDVKM.